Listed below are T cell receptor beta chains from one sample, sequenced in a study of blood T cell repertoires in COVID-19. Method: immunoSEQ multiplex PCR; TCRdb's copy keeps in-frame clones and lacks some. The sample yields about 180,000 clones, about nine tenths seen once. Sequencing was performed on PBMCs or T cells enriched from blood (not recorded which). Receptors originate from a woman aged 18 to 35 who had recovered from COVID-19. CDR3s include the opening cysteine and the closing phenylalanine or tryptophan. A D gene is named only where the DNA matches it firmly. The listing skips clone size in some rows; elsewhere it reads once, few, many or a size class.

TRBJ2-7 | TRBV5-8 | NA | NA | CASRTRTANYEQYF | TGTGCCAGCAGAACCCGGACAGCTAACTACGAGCAGTACTTC
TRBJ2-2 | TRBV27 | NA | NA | CASSLGPIGELFF | TGTGCCAGCAGTTTAGGGCCTATCGGGGAGCTGTTTTTT
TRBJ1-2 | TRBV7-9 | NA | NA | CASSTPAGEGYYGYTF | TGTGCCAGCAGCACACCAGCAGGGGAGGGCTACTATGGCTACACCTTC
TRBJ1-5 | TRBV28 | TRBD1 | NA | CASSPLQGALNQPQHF | TGTGCCAGCAGTCCGTTACAGGGGGCGCTTAATCAGCCCCAGCATTTT
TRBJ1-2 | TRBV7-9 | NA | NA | CASNVIWEPGGYTF | TGTGCCAGCAACGTTATATGGGAGCCGGGGGGCTACACCTTC
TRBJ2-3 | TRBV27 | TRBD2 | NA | CASSSIAGGLTDTQYF | TGTGCCAGCAGTTCAATAGCGGGAGGCCTCACAGATACGCAGTATTTT
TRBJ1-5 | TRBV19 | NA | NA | CASSTSPRGEGVDQPQHF | TGTGCCAGTAGCACCAGCCCGCGGGGGGAAGGAGTAGATCAGCCCCAGCATTTT
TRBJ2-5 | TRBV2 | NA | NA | CASSARTQYF | TGTGCCAGCAGTGCCAGGACCCAGTACTTC
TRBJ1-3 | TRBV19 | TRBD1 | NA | CASSIDRQGVGTIYF | TGTGCCAGTAGTATAGACCGACAGGGTGTCGGCACCATATATTTT
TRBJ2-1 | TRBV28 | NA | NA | CASSLLAGYEQFF | TGTGCCAGCAGTTTATTGGCGGGATACGAGCAGTTCTTC
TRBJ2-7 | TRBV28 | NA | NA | CASSFLSLVTYEQYF | TGTGCCAGCAGTTTTCTCTCTCTTGTTACCTACGAGCAGTACTTC
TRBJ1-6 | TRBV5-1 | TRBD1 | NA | CASSRRQGSSYNSPLHF | TGCGCCAGCAGCCGTAGACAGGGGAGCTCCTATAATTCACCCCTCCACTTT
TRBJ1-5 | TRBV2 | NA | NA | CASSESGFPLSNQPQHF | TGTGCCAGCAGTGAGTCAGGGTTCCCCTTGAGCAATCAGCCCCAGCATTTT
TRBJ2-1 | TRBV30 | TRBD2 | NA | CAWSGEGETYNEQFF | TGTGCCTGGAGTGGGGAGGGAGAAACCTACAATGAGCAGTTCTTC
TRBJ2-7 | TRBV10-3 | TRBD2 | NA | CAISEELAGGDEQYF | TGTGCCATCAGTGAAGAACTAGCGGGAGGGGACGAGCAGTACTTC
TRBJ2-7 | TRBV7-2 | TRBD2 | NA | CASSSTVAGVVEQYF | TGTGCCAGCAGCTCGACCGTAGCGGGGGTTGTCGAGCAGTACTTC
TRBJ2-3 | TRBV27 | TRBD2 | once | CASSLRIAGGQVDTQYF | TGTGCCAGCAGTTTAAGGATAGCGGGGGGGCAAGTAGATACGCAGTATTTT
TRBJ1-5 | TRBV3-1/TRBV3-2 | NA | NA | CASSQGLSSRGYQPQHF | TGTGCCAGCAGCCAAGGATTAAGCTCGCGGGGGTATCAGCCCCAGCATTTT
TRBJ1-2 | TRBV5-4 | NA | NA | CASSPVQGIRGYTF | TGTGCCAGCAGCCCGGTTCAGGGGATTCGTGGCTACACCTTC
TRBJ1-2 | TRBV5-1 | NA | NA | CASSFGGPNYGYTF | TGCGCCAGCAGCTTCGGAGGGCCGAACTATGGCTACACCTTC
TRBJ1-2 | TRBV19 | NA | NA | CASSLTGTGYTF | TGTGCCAGTAGTCTCACAGGGACGGGCTACACCTTC
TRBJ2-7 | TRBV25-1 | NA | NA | CASSEYWQGKSGQYF | TGTGCCAGCAGTGAATATTGGCAGGGGAAGTCCGGGCAGTACTTC
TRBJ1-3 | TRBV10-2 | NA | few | CASSWAGSGNTIYF | TGCGCCAGCAGTTGGGCGGGTTCTGGAAACACCATATATTTT
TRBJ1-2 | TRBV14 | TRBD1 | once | CASSYNRGGYGYTF | TGTGCCAGCAGCTACAACAGGGGCGGCTATGGCTACACCTTC
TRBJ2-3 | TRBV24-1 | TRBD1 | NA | CATSDRTGGTDTQYF | TGTGCCACCAGTGACCGGACAGGCGGCACAGATACGCAGTATTTT
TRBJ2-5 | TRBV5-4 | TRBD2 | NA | CASSSKRDAETQYF | TGTGCCAGCAGCTCAAAGCGGGATGCAGAGACCCAGTACTTC
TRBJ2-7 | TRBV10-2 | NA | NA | CASSENWGLDAYEQYF | TGCGCCAGCAGTGAGAACTGGGGACTTGACGCCTACGAGCAGTACTTC
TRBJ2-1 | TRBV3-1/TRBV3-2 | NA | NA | CASSQDSRERFF | TGTGCCAGCAGCCAAGATTCCCGGGAGCGGTTCTTC
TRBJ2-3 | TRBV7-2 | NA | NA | CASSRLVRDTQYF | TGTGCCAGCAGCAGACTAGTAAGGGATACGCAGTATTTT
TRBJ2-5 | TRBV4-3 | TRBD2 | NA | CASSQETLLAGRRETQYF | TGCGCCAGCAGCCAGGAAACCTTACTAGCGGGGAGGCGGGAGACCCAGTACTTC
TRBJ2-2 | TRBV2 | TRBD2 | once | CASSEAIAGGGTGELFF | TGTGCCAGCAGTGAAGCCATAGCGGGAGGAGGCACCGGGGAGCTGTTTTTT
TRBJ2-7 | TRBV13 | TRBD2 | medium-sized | CASSLGRSAGGYEQYF | TGTGCCAGCAGCTTAGGCCGGTCAGCGGGAGGCTACGAGCAGTACTTC
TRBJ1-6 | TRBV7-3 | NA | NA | CASSAGNSPLHF | TGTGCCAGCAGCGCAGGGAATTCACCCCTCCACTTT
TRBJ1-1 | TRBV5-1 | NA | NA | CASSLMSPGAMNTEAFF | TGCGCCAGCAGCTTGATGTCCCCAGGGGCTATGAACACTGAAGCTTTCTTT
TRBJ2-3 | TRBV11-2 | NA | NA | CASSLGTGGPDTQYF | TGTGCCAGCAGCTTAGGGACCGGGGGGCCGGATACGCAGTATTTT
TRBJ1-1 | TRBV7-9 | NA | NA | CASSLGGVWTEAFF | TGTGCCAGCAGCTTAGGCGGGGTTTGGACTGAAGCTTTCTTT
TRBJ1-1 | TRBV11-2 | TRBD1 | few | CASSLRFGDRDTEAFF | TGTGCCAGCAGCTTAAGGTTCGGGGACAGGGACACTGAAGCTTTCTTT
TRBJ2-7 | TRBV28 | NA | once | CASRATGTEQYF | TGTGCCAGCAGGGCGACAGGTACCGAGCAGTACTTC
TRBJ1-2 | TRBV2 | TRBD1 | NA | CASNERTGTVTNYGYTF | TGTGCCAGCAATGAAAGAACCGGGACAGTTACTAACTATGGCTACACCTTC
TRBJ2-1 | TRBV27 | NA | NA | CASSLSPSPYNEQFF | TGTGCCAGCAGTTTATCGCCAAGCCCCTACAATGAGCAGTTCTTC
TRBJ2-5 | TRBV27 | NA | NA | CASGLWYQETQYF | TGTGCCAGTGGCTTGTGGTACCAAGAGACCCAGTACTTC
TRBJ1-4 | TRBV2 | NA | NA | CATARSSGEKLFF | TGTGCCACCGCCCGCTCCTCCGGTGAAAAACTGTTTTTT
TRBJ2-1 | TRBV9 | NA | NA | CASSVDNPSYNEQFF | TGTGCCAGCAGCGTAGATAATCCCTCCTACAATGAGCAGTTCTTC
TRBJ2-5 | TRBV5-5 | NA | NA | CASSLGRPGGTQYF | TGTGCCAGCAGCTTGGGACGGCCTGGCGGGACCCAGTACTTC
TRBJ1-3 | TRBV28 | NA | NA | CASAGGFGNTIYF | TGTGCCAGCGCGGGGGGGTTTGGAAACACCATATATTTT
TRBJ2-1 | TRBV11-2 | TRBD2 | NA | CASSQRGLAGPNNEQFF | TGTGCCAGCAGCCAACGCGGACTAGCGGGTCCCAACAATGAGCAGTTCTTC
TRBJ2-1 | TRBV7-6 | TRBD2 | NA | CASSLGGLAGGRLGEQFF | TGTGCCAGCAGCTTAGGCGGACTAGCGGGGGGGCGATTGGGAGAGCAGTTCTTC
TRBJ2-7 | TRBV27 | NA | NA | CASKGWGRPYEQYF | TGTGCCAGCAAGGGGTGGGGCCGGCCCTACGAGCAGTACTTC
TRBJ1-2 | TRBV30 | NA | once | CAWSGSRANYGYTF | TGTGCCTGGAGTGGTAGCCGAGCTAACTATGGCTACACCTTC